This TCR beta chain is from a study of T cells in localized non-small cell lung cancer. Notes on the study in general: Uninvolved adjacent lung showed higher T cell clonality than tumor. Longer overall survival was associated with a higher density of T cells in the blood. The study detected a median approximately 50 of the top 100 tumor clones in adjacent lung.

Assay: immunoSEQ multiplex PCR; the TCRdb copy retains only in-frame clones and omits some. The table records some 3,900 clones, around 41% of them present only once. In this sample, this clone is medium-sized. Its antigen is not identified. The germline gives CDR1 SGDLS, CDR2 YYNGEE. The junction had 5 bases not matched to a gene; V was cut back by 4 bases and J by 4 bases. The CDR3 has 15 amino acids. This specimen was lung tumor tissue, taken before any cancer treatment. The TCR was taken from a woman aged 35-70 years with stage I lung adenocarcinoma. V usage is TRBV9 and J usage is TRBJ2-1; 10 nucleotides match TRBD1. This CDR3 is CASSWTGGEYNEQFF. The CDR3 coding sequence is TGTGCCAGCAGCTGGACAGGGGGGGAATACAATGAGCAGTTCTTC.